The present entry profiles one T cell receptor beta chain with its context. Its antigen is still unknown. The sample originates from a study of T cells in localized non-small cell lung cancer. Broader study findings: Sequencing, confined to only one tumor region, leaves heterogeneity possible. The study linked higher blood T cell density to longer overall survival. In adjacent lung appeared a median around 56 of the top 100 tumor clones. Clonality of T cells reached its maximum in uninvolved adjacent lung, surpassing tumor.

The germline V gene encodes CDR1 SGHRS and CDR2 YFSETQ. This CDR3 is 15 amino acids long. J lost 4 bases, V lost 0 bases, and 5 bases had no gene match. Data came from immunoSEQ multiplex PCR; TCRdb stores just in-frame clones and leaves some out. Of over 45,000 clones listed, roughly 86% are singletons. The receptor comes from a female donor with stage II lung adenocarcinoma. The chain links TRBV5-1 to TRBJ2-3; 7 nucleotides line up with TRBD2. The sequences come from PBMCs, collected before any cancer treatment. In DNA form, the CDR3 reads TGCGCCAGCAGCTTGGGGGAGGGAGCTTCAGATACGCAGTATTTT. Translated: CASSLGEGASDTQYF.